A selection of T cell receptor beta chains follows, all from one sample in a study of PD-1 blockade in classical Hodgkin lymphoma. Sequencing was performed with immunoSEQ multiplex PCR; in TCRdb, only in-frame clones are kept and a portion is missing. The sample yields about 35,000 clones, 75% to 95% seen once. The sequencing here drew on CD4+ T cells from blood, taken at baseline. The source is a human donor with classical Hodgkin lymphoma. Each CDR3 is given with its conserved first and last residue. The D gene is left open where the match is weak.

TRBV7-3	14	.	TRBJ1-1	CASSALGGETEAFF
TRBV7-8	14	.	TRBJ2-3	CASSLAWGADTQYF
TRBV6-1	13	.	TRBJ2-1	CASRRGRGNEQFF
TRBV6-5	15	TRBD2	TRBJ2-5	CASSFGLAGVETQYF
TRBV4-1	17	TRBD2	TRBJ2-3	CASSRGDEGGPQDTQYF
TRBV30	12	.	TRBJ2-5	CAWSVLRVPQYF
TRBV6-1	14	.	TRBJ1-3	CAISDRASGNTIYF
TRBV10-2	16	TRBD1	TRBJ2-5	CASKGQGADLQETQYF
TRBV14	16	.	TRBJ2-1	CASSHPTGVSYNEQFF
TRBV27	15	TRBD1	TRBJ1-5	CASSSGTGSNQPQHF
TRBV30	13	.	TRBJ2-1	CAWSADGYNEQFF
TRBV6-4	17	TRBD2	TRBJ2-1	CASRKDVAGGTYNEQFF
TRBV7-7	18	.	TRBJ2-7	CASSLHPAAPETGTEANF
TRBV5-1	16	.	TRBJ2-3	CASSLGALQGTDTQYF
TRBV27	12	.	TRBJ1-2	CASSPWGGGYTF
TRBV5-4	12	.	TRBJ1-2	CASRRANYGYTF
TRBV5-8	14	.	TRBJ2-7	CASSLVGHNYEQYF
TRBV20-1	11	.	TRBJ2-7	CSARISNEQYF
TRBV6-5	12	.	TRBJ1-1	CASSYRDTEAFF
TRBV6-5	13	.	TRBJ1-1	CASSLEGSTEAFF
TRBV5-1	15	TRBD1	TRBJ1-2	CASSLGQGAFYGYTF
TRBV30	13	TRBD2	TRBJ2-3	CAWSVRGVSTQYF
TRBV7-9	13	TRBD1	TRBJ1-1	CASSSSGQGKAFF
TRBV7-9	15	TRBD2	TRBJ2-7	CASSFGRGGTYEQYF
TRBV2	12	.	TRBJ2-7	CASTAAVGEQYF
TRBV5-5	17	TRBD1	TRBJ1-2	CASSFAPEWTGAYGYTF
TRBV27	11	TRBD1	TRBJ1-2	CASRDRVGYTF
TRBV7-9	11	.	TRBJ1-2	CASSLGGGSTF
TRBV7-9	15	TRBD1	TRBJ1-5	CASSLGTGDNQPQHF
TRBV28	16	.	TRBJ1-4	CASSLSGAADNEKLFF
TRBV19	16	TRBD2	TRBJ2-1	CASKIAGTSGSNEQFF
TRBV18	13	.	TRBJ1-6	CASSRNADSPLHF
TRBV27	13	.	TRBJ1-2	CASSRQRGYGYTF
TRBV4-1	14	.	TRBJ1-2	CASSQGATNYGYTF
TRBV10-2	14	.	TRBJ2-7	CASRKSRGSNEQYF
TRBV9	17	.	TRBJ2-1	CASSPSPGRNSYNEQFF
TRBV2	14	TRBD2	TRBJ2-7	CASSRTSDIGEQYF
TRBV5-1	15	.	TRBJ1-1	CASSGEGYRNTEAFF
TRBV30	20	TRBD2	TRBJ2-1	CAWSVRLAGGSRLSYNEQFF
TRBV7-3	13	.	TRBJ1-1	CASSSGPRAGAFF